This TCR beta chain was sequenced in a study of blood T cell repertoires in COVID-19. Original handling: Amplifying reference gene primers gave estimates of nucleated cell counts. This table comes from immunoSEQ multiplex PCR, and its TCRdb copy is limited to in-frame clones, with some not included. D and trimming come from the DNA, and the V and J calls and clone size come from that table. The sample lists more than 300,000 clones, 70% to 90% occurring once. Donors in Cohort 3 counted as recovered after two negative PCRs, clearance, or symptom resolution. This clone was picked up a small number of times. This sequence originates from a man aged 25-45 years who had recovered from COVID-19. Sequencing input: PBMCs or T cells enriched from blood (not recorded which).

The CDR3 region has the DNA TGTGCCAGCTCACCGTCGGGACAGCGCAATCAGCCCCAGCATTTT. Its translation is CASSPSGQRNQPQHF. The rearrangement uses TRBV18 and TRBJ1-5; 7 positions agree with TRBD1. The length of the CDR3 is 15 residues. The germline gives CDR1 KGHSH, CDR2 LQKENI. V gave up 3 bases and J gave up 2 bases; unmatched junction bases: 4.